The sequence of this T cell receptor beta chain was determined in a study of blood T cell repertoires in COVID-19. As for the study in general: Specimens from acute and convalescent COVID-19 originated in the United States, Italy and Spain. PBMCs, B-cell-depleted T cells, or T cells were the source of the cDNA or gDNA that made up the material.

Sequencing used immunoSEQ multiplex PCR; TCRdb keeps in-frame clones, though not all of them. The profile shows under 200,000 clones, approximately 90% of them singletons. The specimen sequenced was peripheral blood. The clonotype was recovered from a woman in her sixties or seventies with COVID-19, enrolled during active disease.

Here the CDR3 reads CARGQGPRTDTQYF. The CDR3 DNA reads as TGTGCCCGGGGACAGGGACCTCGCACAGATACGCAGTATTTT. This sequence joins TRBV30 and TRBJ2-3; 9 positions match TRBD1. This CDR3 has 14 residues. The J segment lost 1 base and the V segment lost 8 bases, leaving 7 bases of the junction unmatched. CDR1 is GTSNPN and CDR2 is SVGIG in the germline V gene (reference sequence).